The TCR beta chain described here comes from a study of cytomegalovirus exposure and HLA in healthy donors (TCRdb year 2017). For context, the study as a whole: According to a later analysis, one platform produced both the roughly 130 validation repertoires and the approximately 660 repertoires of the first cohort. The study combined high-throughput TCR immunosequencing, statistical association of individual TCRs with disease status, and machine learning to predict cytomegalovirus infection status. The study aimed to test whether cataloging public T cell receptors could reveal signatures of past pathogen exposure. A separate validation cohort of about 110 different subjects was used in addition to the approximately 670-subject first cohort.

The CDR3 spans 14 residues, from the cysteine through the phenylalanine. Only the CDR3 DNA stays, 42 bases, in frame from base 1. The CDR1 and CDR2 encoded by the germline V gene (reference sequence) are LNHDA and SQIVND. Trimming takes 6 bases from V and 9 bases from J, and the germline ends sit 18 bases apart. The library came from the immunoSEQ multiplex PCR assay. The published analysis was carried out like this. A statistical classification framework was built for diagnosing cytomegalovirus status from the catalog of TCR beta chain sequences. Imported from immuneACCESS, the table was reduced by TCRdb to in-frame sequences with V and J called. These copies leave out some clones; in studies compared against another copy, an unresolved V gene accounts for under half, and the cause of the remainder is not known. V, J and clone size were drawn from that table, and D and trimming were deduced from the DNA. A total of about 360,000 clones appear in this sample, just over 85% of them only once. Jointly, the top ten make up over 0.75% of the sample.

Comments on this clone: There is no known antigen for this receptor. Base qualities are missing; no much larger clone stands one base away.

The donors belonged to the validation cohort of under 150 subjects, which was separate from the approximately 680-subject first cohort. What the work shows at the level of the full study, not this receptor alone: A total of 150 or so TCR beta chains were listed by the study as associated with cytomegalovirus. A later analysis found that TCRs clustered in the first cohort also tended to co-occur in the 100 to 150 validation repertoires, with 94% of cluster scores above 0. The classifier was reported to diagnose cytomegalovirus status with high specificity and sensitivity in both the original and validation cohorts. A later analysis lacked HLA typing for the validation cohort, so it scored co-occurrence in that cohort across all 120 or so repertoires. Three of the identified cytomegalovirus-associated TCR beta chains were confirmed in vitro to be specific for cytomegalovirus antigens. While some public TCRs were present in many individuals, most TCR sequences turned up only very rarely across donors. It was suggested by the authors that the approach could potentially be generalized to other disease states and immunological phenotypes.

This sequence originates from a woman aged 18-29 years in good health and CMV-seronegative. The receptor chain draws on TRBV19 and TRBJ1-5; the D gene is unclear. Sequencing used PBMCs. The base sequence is TGTGCCAGTAGCCCCCAGGCGGGGAATGGGCCCCAGCATTTT. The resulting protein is CASSPQAGNGPQHF.